This TCR beta chain was sequenced for a study of spatial heterogeneity in lung cancer. With V trimmed by 4 bases and J by 4 bases, 6 bases remained unmatched. Germline V gene data show CDR1 as SNHLY and CDR2 as FYNNEI. This CDR3 has 14 residues. This clonotype was detected a few times. TCRdb used MiXCR to reprocess the 5' RACE reads, holding one entry per CDR3 protein. This sample yields approximately 92,000 distinct CDR3 sequences, of which approximately 12% are seen a single time; under 50% belongs to the top ten. Indicated time point: sample taken at primary tumor resection. No cells were sorted before sequencing. The whole RNA sequenced was extracted from tumor, nontumor lung or frozen PBMC.

The V call is TRBV2, the J call TRBJ1-2; the match to TRBD1 covers 7 bases. The input for sequencing was PBMCs, taken at surgery. The clonotype originates from a male donor with early-stage non-small cell lung cancer. As DNA, the CDR3 is TGTGCCAGCAGTGTCGGAGGGGGCGTCTATGGCTACACCTTC. Protein sequence: CASSVGGGVYGYTF.